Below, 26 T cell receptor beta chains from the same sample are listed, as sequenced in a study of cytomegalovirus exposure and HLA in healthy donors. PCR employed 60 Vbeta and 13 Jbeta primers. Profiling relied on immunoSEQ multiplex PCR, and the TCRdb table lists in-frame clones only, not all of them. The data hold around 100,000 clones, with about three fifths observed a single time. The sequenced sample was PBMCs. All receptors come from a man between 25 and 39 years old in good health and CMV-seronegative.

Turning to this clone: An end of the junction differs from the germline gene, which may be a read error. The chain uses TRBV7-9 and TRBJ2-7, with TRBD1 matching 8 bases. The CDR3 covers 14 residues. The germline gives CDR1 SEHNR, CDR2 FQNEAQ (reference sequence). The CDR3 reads CASSGQGSRYGQYF. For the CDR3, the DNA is TGTGCCAGCAGCGGACAGGGATCCCGCTACGGGCAGTACTTC.

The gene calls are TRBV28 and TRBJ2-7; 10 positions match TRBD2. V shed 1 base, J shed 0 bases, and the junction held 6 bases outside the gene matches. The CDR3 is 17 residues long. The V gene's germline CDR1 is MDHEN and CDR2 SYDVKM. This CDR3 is CASSLSSGRASSYEQYF. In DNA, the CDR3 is TGTGCCAGCAGTTTATCCAGCGGGAGGGCCTCCTCCTACGAGCAGTACTTC.

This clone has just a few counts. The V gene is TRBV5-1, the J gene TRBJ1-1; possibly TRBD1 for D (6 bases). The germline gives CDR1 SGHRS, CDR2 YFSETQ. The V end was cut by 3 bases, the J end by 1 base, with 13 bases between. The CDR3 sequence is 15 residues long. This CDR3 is CASSSGGQENTEAFF. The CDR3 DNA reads TGCGCCAGCAGCTCGGGGGGCCAGGAGAACACTGAAGCTTTCTTT. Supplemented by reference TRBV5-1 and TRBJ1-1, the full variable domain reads KAGVTQTPRYLIKTRGQQVTLSCSPISGHRSVSWYQQTPGQGLQFLFEYFSETQRNKGNFPGRFSGRQFSNSRSEMNVSTLELGDSALYLCASSSGGQENTEAFFGQGTRLTVV.

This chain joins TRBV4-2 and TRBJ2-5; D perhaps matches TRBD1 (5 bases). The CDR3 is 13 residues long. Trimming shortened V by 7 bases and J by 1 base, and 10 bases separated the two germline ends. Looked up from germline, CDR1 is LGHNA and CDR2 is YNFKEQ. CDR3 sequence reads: CASTDDSQETQYF. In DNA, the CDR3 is TGTGCCAGCACGGACGACAGCCAAGAGACCCAGTACTTC.

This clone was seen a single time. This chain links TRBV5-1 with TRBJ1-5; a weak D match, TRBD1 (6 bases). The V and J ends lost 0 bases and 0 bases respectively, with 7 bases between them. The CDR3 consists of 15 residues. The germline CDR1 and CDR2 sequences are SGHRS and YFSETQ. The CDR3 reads CASSLEGGSNQPQHF. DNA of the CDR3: TGCGCCAGCAGCTTGGAAGGGGGTAGCAATCAGCCCCAGCATTTT.

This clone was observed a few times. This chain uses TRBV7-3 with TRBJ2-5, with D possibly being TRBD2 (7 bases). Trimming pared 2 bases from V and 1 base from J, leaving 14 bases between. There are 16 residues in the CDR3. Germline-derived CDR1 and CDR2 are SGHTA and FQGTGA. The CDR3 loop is CASSLQGGEGQETQYF. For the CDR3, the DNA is TGTGCCAGCAGCTTACAAGGGGGGGAGGGCCAAGAGACCCAGTACTTC.

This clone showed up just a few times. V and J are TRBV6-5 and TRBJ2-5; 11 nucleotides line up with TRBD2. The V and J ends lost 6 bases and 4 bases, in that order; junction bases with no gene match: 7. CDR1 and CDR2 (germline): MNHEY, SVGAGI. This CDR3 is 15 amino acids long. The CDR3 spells CASRDSGGAVETQYF. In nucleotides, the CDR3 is TGTGCCAGCAGGGATAGCGGGGGGGCAGTAGAGACCCAGTACTTC.

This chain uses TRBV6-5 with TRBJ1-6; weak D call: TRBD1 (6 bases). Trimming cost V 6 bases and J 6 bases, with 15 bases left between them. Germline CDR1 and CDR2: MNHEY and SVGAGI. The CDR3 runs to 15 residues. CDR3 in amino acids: CASRTGTLANSPLHF. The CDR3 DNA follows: TGTGCCAGCAGAACCGGGACACTCGCTAATTCACCCCTCCACTTT.

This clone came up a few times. The CDR3 nucleotides are TGCAGCGGAGGGAGCATGAACACTGAAGCTTTCTTT. Translated, it gives CSGGSMNTEAFF. The genes are TRBV29-1 and TRBJ1-1; D remains unclear. The CDR3 totals 12 residues. The germline gives CDR1 SQVTM, CDR2 ANQGSEA. Trimming left V 7 bases short and J 0 bases short, with 9 bases between.

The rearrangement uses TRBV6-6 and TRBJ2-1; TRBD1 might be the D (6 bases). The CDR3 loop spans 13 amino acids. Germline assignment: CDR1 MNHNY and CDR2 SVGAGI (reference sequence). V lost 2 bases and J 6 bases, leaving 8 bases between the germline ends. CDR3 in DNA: TGTGCCAGCAGTTACGGACAGTCCAATGAGCAGTTCTTC. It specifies CASSYGQSNEQFF.

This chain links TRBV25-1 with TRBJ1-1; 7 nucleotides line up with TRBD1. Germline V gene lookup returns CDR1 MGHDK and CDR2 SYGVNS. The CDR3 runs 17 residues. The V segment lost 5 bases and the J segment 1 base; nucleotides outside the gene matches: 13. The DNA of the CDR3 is TGTGCCAGCAGTCGCCCGGTACAGGGGCCGGGGAACACTGAAGCTTTCTTT. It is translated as CASSRPVQGPGNTEAFF. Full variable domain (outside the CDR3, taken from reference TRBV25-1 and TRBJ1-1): EADIYQTPRYLVIGTGKKITLECSQTMGHDKMYWYQQDPGMELHLIHYSYGVNSTEKGDLSSESTVSRIRTEHFPLTLESARPSHTSQYLCASSRPVQGPGNTEAFFGQGTRLTVV.

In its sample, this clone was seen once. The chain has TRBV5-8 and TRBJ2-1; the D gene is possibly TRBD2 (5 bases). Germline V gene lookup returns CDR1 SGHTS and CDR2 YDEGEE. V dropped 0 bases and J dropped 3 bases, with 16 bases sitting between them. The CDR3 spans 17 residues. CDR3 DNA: TGTGCCAGCAGCTTGGGGACTTTCGGGCCCAGCTACAATGAGCAGTTCTTC. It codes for CASSLGTFGPSYNEQFF.

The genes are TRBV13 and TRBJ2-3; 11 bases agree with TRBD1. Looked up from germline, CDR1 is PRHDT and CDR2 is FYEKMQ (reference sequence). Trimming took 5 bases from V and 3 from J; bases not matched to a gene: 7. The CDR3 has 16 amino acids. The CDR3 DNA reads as TGTGCCAGCAGCATTTGGACAGGGGGCTCGACAGATACGCAGTATTTT. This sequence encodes CASSIWTGGSTDTQYF. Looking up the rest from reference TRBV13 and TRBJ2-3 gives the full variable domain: AAGVIQSPRHLIKEKRETATLKCYPIPRHDTVYWYQQGPGQDPQFLISFYEKMQSDKGSIPDRFSAQQFSDYHSELNMSSLELGDSALYFCASSIWTGGSTDTQYFGPGTRLTVL.

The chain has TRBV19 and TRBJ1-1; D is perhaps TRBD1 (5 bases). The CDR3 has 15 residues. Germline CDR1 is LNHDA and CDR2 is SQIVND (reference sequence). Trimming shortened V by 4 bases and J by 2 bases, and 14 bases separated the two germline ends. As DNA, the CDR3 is TGTGCCAGTAGTAGACAACAGGCGATTAACACTGAAGCTTTCTTT. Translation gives CASSRQQAINTEAFF.

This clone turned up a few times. In nucleotides, the CDR3 is TGTGCCAGTAGCGACGGACAGGGTATGACTGAAGCTTTCTTT. The encoded protein is CASSDGQGMTEAFF. The gene calls are TRBV19 and TRBJ1-1, with TRBD1 matching 8 bases. The CDR3 runs to 14 residues. Germline loops: CDR1 LNHDA, CDR2 SQIVND (reference sequence). Trimming at V came to 6 bases and at J to 5 bases, leaving 8 bases not matched to a gene. Looking up the rest from reference TRBV19 and TRBJ1-1 gives the full variable domain: DGGITQSPKYLFRKEGQNVTLSCEQNLNHDAMYWYRQDPGQGLRLIYYSQIVNDFQKGDIAEGYSVSREKKESFPLTVTSAQKNPTAFYLCASSDGQGMTEAFFGQGTRLTVV.

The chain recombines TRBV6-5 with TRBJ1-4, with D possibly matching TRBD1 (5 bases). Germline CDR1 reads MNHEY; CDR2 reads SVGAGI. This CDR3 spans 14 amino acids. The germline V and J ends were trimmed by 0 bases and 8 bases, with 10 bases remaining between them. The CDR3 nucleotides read TGTGCCAGCAGTTACTCAGGGGCTTGGGAAAAACTGTTTTTT. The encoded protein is CASSYSGAWEKLFF.

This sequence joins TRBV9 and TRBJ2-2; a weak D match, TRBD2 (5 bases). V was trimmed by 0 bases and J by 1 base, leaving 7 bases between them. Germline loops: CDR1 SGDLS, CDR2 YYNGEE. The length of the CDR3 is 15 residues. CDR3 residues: CASSVDGENTGELFF. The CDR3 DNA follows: TGTGCCAGCAGCGTAGACGGGGAGAACACCGGGGAGCTGTTTTTT.

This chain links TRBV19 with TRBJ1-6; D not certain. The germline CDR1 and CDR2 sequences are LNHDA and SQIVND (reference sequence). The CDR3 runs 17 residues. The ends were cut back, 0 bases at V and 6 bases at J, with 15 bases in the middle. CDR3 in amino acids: CASSIEWQNTINSPLHF. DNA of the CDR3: TGTGCCAGTAGTATAGAGTGGCAGAACACCATTAATTCACCCCTCCACTTT.

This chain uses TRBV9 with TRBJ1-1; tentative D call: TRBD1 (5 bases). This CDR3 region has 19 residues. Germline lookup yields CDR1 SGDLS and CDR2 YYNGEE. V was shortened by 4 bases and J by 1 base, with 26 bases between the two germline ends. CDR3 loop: CASSPKGWRVTRANTEAFF. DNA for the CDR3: TGTGCCAGCAGCCCCAAGGGGTGGAGGGTCACACGGGCGAACACTGAAGCTTTCTTT.

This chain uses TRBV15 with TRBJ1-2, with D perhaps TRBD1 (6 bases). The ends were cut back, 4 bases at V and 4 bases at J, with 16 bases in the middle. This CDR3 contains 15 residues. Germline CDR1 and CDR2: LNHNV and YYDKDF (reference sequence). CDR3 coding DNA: TGTGCCACCAGCAAGGAACGGGGGGCGCCCTATGGCTACACCTTC. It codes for CATSKERGAPYGYTF.

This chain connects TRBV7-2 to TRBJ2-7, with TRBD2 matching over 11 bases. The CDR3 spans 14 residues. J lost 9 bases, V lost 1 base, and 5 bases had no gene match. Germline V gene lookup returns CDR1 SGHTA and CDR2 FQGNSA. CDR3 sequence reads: CASSLGSGRAGQYF. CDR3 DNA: TGTGCCAGCAGCTTAGGTAGCGGGAGGGCCGGGCAGTACTTC.

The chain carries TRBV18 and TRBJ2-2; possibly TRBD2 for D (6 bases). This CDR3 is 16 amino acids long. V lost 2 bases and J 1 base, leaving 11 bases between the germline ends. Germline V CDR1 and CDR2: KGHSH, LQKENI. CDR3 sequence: CASSPSLARNTGELFF. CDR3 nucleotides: TGTGCCAGCTCACCAAGTCTAGCGAGGAACACCGGGGAGCTGTTTTTT.

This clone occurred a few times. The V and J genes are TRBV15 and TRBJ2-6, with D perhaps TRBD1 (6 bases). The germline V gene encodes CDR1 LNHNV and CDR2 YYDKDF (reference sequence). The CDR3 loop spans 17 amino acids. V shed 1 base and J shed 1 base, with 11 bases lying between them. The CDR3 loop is CATSRGYRESGANVLTF. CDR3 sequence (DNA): TGTGCCACCAGCAGAGGATACAGGGAGTCTGGGGCCAACGTCCTGACTTTC.

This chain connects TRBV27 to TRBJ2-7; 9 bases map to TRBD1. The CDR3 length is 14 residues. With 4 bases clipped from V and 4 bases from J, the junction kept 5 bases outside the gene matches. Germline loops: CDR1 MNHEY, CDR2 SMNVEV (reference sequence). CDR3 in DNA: TGTGCCAGCAGTTCCCTTGGGACAGGGTACGAGCAGTACTTC. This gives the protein CASSSLGTGYEQYF.

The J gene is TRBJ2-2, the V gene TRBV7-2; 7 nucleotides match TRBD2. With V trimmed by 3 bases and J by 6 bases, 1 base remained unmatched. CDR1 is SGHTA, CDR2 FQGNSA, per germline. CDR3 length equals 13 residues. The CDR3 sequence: CASSFGGSGELFF. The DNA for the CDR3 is TGTGCCAGCAGCTTCGGGGGGTCCGGGGAGCTGTTTTTT.

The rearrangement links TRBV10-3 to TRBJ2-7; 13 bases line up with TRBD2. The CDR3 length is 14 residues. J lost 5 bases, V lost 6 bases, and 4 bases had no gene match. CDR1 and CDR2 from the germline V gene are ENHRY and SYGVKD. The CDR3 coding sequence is TGTGCCATCAGAGGGACTAGCGGGATAGACGAGCAGTACTTC. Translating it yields CAIRGTSGIDEQYF.